This TCR beta chain was captured by sequencing in a study of T cell responses to AZD1222 COVID-19 vaccine. Findings and limits, study-wide: Seropositive status at baseline applied to only five to seven AZD1222 recipients. Among the donors, most were white British and more were female, and clonal diversity was possibly underestimated.

The ends were cut back, 2 bases at V and 5 bases at J, with 7 bases in the middle. This CDR3 has 13 amino acids. Germline lookup yields CDR1 KGHSH and CDR2 LQKENI. Clones were read by immunoSEQ multiplex PCR, and TCRdb kept only the in-frame ones, dropping some. The profile shows about 100,000 clones, about 89% of them singletons. Worth noting for this clone: Its antigen is not known. The identical CDR3 is also encoded by other nucleotide sequences in the sample.

J is TRBJ1-5 and V is TRBV18; maybe TRBD1 (5 bases). This clonotype was obtained from an adult in good health. The sample here was peripheral blood, taken on day 0 of MenACWY control vaccination. Written as DNA, the CDR3 is TGTGCCAGCTCACCAACGGGGGATCAGCCCCAGCATTTT. It codes for CASSPTGDQPQHF.